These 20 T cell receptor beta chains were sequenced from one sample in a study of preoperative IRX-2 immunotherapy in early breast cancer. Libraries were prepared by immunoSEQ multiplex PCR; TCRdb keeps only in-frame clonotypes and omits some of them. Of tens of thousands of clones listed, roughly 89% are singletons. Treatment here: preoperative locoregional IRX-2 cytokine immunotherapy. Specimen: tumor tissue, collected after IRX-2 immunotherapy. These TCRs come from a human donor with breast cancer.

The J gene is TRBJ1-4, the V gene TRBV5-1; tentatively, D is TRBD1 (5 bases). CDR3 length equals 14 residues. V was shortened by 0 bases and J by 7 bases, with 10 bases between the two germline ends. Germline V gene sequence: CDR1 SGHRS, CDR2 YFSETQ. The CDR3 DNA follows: TGCGCCAGCAGCTTGGCCGGGGGTGGTGAAAAACTGTTTTTT. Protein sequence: CASSLAGGGEKLFF.

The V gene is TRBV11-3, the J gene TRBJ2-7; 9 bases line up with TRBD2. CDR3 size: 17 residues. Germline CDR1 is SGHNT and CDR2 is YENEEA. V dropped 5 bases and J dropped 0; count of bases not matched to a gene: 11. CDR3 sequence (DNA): TGTGCCAGCAGCCGACCGGGGACTAGCCCTAGCTCCTACGAGCAGTACTTC. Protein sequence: CASSRPGTSPSSYEQYF.

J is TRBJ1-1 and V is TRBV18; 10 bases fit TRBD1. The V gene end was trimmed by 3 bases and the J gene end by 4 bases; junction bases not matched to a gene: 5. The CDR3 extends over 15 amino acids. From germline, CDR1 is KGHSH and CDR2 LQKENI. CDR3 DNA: TGTGCCAGCTCACCCCAGACAGGGGGCATCACTGAAGCTTTCTTT. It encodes CASSPQTGGITEAFF.

The CDR3: CASSYGGRQETQYF. As DNA, the CDR3 is TGTGCCAGCAGTTACGGGGGGCGGCAAGAGACCCAGTACTTC. The gene calls are TRBV6-8 and TRBJ2-5, with D tentatively TRBD1 or TRBD2 (6 bases each). The CDR3 covers 14 residues. Germline CDR1 is MNHGY and CDR2 is SAAAGT. V lost 2 bases to trimming and J lost 2 bases, with 9 bases between them.

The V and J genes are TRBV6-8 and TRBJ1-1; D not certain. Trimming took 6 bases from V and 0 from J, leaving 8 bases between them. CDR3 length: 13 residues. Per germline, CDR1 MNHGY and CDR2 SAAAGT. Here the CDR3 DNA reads TGTGCCAGCAGAGTTACAATGAACACTGAAGCTTTCTTT. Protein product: CASRVTMNTEAFF.

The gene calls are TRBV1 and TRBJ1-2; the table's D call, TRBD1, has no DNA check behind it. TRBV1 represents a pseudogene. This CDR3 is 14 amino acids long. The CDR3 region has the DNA TGCGCCAGCAGCCAAGAAAGCAGGCTACAGGGCTACACCTTC. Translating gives CASSQESRLQGYTF.

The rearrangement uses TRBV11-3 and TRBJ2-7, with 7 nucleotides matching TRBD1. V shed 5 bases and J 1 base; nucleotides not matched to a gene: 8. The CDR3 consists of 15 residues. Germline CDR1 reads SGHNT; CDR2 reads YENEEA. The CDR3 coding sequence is TGTGCCAGCAGCCCACGGGACAGACTTTCCTACGAGCAGTACTTC. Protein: CASSPRDRLSYEQYF. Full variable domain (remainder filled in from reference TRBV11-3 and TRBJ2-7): EAGVVQSPRYKIIEKKQPVAFWCNPISGHNTLYWYLQNLGQGPELLIRYENEEAVDDSQLPKDRFSAERLKGVDSTLKIQPAELGDSAVYLCASSPRDRLSYEQYFGPGTRLTVT.

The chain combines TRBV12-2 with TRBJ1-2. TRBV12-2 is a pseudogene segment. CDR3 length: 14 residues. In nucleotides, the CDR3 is TGTGCCCCAGCTTACTTCCGGGGGGCGGGTGGCTACACCTTC. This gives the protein CAPAYFRGAGGYTF.

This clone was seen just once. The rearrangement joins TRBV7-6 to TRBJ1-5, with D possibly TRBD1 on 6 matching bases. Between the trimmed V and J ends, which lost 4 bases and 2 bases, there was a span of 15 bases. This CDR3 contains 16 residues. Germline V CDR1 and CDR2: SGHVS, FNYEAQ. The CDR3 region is CASSYGGRGGNQPQHF. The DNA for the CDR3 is TGTGCCAGCAGCTATGGGGGGCGGGGTGGCAATCAGCCCCAGCATTTT.

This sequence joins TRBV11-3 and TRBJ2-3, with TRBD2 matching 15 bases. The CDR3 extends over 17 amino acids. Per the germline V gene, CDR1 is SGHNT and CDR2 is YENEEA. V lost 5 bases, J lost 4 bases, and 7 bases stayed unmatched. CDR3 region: CASSTGTSGRRADTQYF. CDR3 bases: TGTGCCAGCAGCACTGGGACTAGCGGGAGGAGGGCAGATACGCAGTATTTT.

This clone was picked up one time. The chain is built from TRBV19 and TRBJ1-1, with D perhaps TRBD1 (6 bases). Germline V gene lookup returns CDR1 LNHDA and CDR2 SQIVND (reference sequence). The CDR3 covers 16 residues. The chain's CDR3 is CASTSGGRGMNTEAFF. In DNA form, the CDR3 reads TGTGCAAGCACGTCGGGGGGCCGGGGAATGAACACTGAAGCTTTCTTT.

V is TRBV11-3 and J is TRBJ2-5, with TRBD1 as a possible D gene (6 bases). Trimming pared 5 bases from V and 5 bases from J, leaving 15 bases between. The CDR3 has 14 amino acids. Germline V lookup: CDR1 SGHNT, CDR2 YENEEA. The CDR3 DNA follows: TGTGCCAGCAGCACCCAACAGGGACCGGAGACCCAGTACTTC. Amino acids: CASSTQQGPETQYF.

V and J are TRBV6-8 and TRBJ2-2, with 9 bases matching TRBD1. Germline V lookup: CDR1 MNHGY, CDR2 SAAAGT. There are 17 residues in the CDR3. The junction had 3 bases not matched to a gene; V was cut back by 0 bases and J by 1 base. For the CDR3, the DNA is TGTGCCAGCAGTTACTCACCGGGACAGGGGAACACCGGGGAGCTGTTTTTT. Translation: CASSYSPGQGNTGELFF.

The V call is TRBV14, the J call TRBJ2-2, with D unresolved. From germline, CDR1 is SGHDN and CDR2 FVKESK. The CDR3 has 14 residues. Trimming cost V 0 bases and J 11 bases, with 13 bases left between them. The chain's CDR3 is CASSQDLGPRELFF. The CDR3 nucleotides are TGTGCCAGCAGCCAAGATCTAGGCCCTCGAGAGCTGTTTTTT.

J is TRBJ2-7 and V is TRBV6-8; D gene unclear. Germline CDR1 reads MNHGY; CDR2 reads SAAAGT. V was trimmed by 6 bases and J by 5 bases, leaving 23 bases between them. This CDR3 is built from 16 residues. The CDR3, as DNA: TGTGCCAGCAGCCCGATGCTAAGCCCTGTAAAGGACGAGCAGTACGTC. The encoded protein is CASSPMLSPVKDEQYV.

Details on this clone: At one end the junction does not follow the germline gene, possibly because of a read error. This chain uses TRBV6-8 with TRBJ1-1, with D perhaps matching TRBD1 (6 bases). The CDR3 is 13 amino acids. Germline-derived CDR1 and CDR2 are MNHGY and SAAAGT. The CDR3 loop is CASSAPGETETFF. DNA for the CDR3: TGTGCCAGCAGTGCTCCAGGGGAAACTGAAACTTTCTTT.

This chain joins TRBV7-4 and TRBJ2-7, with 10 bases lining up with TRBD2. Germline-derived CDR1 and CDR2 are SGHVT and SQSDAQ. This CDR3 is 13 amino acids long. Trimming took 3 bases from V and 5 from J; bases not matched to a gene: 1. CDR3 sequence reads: CASSFTSGNEQYF. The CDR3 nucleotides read TGTGCCAGCAGCTTCACTAGCGGGAACGAGCAGTACTTC. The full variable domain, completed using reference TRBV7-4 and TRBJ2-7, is GAGVSQSPRYKVAKRGRDVALRCDSISGHVTLYWYRQTLGQGSEVLTYSQSDAQRDKSGRPSGRFSAERPERSVSTLKIQRTEQGDSAVYLCASSFTSGNEQYFGPGTRLTVT.

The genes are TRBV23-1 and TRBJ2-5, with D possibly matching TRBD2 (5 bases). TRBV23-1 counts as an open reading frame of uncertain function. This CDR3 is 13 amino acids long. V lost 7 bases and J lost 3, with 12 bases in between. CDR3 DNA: TGCGCCAGCACCGGGATGTATGAAGAGACCCAGTACTTC. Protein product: CASTGMYEETQYF.

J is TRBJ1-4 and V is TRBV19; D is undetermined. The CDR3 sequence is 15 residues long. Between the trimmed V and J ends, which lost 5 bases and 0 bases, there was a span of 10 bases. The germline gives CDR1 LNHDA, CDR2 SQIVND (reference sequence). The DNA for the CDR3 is TGTGCCAGTAGTGTGAAAAGAGCAACTAATGAAAAACTGTTTTTT. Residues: CASSVKRATNEKLFF.

The CDR3 coding sequence is TGTGCCAGTAGGGTCACAGGGACAGGGAACACTGAAGCTTTCTTT. Amino acids: CASRVTGTGNTEAFF. This chain links TRBV19 with TRBJ1-1, with 8 bases that match TRBD1. Looked up from germline, CDR1 is LNHDA and CDR2 is SQIVND (reference sequence). The CDR3 consists of 15 residues. V was clipped by 6 bases and J by 1 base; unmatched bases: 7.